The entry below describes one TCR beta chain. Its antigen is not identified. This entry comes from a study of shared clonotypes between healthy human individuals. Study-wide points: The sampled material consisted only of blood, and tissue repertoires are likely to differ.

V shed 7 bases and J shed 0 bases, with 14 bases lying between them. This CDR3 spans 16 amino acids. The germline V gene has CDR1 SGHRS and CDR2 YFSETQ. Deep was the level at which the assay was run. Input per replicate PCR of unsorted PBMC was about 300 ng DNA, corresponding to tens of thousands of T cell genomes. Clones were sequenced by immunoSEQ multiplex PCR, and TCRdb holds only the in-frame ones, with some missing. The table records 530,000 or so clones, about 75% of them present only once. Nashville, Tennessee was home to all donors, who were Caucasian adults. The chain carries TRBV5-1 and TRBJ2-6, with a possible D match to TRBD1 (6 bases). The TCR sequence derives from a woman aged 40 to 50 in good health. Some clones in this sample may be carry-over from other donors' samples. The sequenced sample was PBMCs. DNA for the CDR3: TGCGCCAGCGGACCAGGGGTACTCTCTGGGGCCAACGTCCTGACTTTC. Amino acid sequence: CASGPGVLSGANVLTF.